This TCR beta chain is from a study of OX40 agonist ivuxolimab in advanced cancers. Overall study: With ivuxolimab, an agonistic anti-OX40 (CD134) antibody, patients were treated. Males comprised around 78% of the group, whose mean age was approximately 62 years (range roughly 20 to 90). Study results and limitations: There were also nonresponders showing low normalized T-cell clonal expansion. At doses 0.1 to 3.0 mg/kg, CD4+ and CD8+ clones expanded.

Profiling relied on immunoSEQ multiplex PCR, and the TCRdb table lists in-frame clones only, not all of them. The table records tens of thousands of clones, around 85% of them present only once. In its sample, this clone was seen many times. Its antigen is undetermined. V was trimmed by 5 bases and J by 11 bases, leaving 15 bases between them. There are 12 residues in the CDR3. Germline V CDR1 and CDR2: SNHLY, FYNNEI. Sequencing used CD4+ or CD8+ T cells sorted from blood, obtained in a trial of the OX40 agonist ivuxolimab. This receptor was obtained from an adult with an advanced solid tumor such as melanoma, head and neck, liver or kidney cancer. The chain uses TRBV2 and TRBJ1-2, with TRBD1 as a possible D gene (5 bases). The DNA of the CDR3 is TGTGCCAGCAGTAAGGACCGGGGGGGTTACACCTTC. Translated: CASSKDRGGYTF.